This passage covers 24 T cell receptor beta chains from one sample sequenced in a study of T cells in Graves' hyperthyroidism and ophthalmopathy. The CDR3 regions of TCR beta were amplified from RNA transcripts. First-round RT-PCR targeting the TCR CDR3 was performed with the HTBI primer set. TCRdb re-analysed the multiplex PCR reads in MiXCR, keeping a single row per CDR3 protein. The sample includes 500,000 to 800,000 distinct CDR3 sequences, more than 14% of them seen just once. The sample was blood. Receptors originate from a woman aged 45 to 65 with Graves' ophthalmopathy.

At least ten counts were recorded for this clonotype. This chain uses TRBV18 with TRBJ2-7; the D gene is possibly TRBD2 (5 bases). Germline CDR1 KGHSH, CDR2 LQKENI. The CDR3 has 14 amino acids. Trimming cost V 0 bases and J 7 bases, with 13 bases left between them. The CDR3 region has the DNA TGTGCCAGCTCACCACCGACCGACGGCGGGGAGCAGTACTTC. It translates to CASSPPTDGGEQYF. Full variable domain (missing parts from reference TRBV18 and TRBJ2-7): NAGVMQNPRHLVRRRGQEARLRCSPMKGHSHVYWYRQLPEEGLKFMVYLQKENIIDESGMPKERFSAEFPKEGPSILRIQQVVRGDSAAYFCASSPPTDGGEQYFGPGTRLTVT.

This clonotype has at least ten counts. The chain uses TRBV7-9 and TRBJ2-3; no clear D gene. This CDR3 spans 12 amino acids. V was cut by 2 bases and J by 5 bases, with 5 bases left in between. Germline CDR1 is SEHNR and CDR2 is FQNEAQ (reference sequence). CDR3 in DNA: TGTGCCAGCAGCTTAAGGAGAGATACGCAGTATTTT. It yields the protein CASSLRRDTQYF.

This clonotype was seen a handful of times. V gene TRBV20-1 combines with J gene TRBJ2-7; TRBD1 aligns across 9 bases. The germline gives CDR1 DFQATT, CDR2 SNEGSKA (reference sequence). This CDR3 spans 13 amino acids. Losses at the gene ends were 4 bases for V and 1 base for J; bases not matched to a gene: 2. CDR3 amino acids: CSATGQGSYEQYF. The CDR3 nucleotides read TGCAGTGCTACCGGACAGGGGTCCTACGAGCAGTACTTC.

This clonotype was picked up many times. This chain links TRBV3-1 with TRBJ2-1, with D perhaps matching TRBD2 (5 bases). This CDR3 comprises 14 residues. V was pared by 3 bases and J by 8 bases, with 14 bases between. Germline V gives CDR1 LGHDT, CDR2 YNNKEL (reference sequence). The CDR3 nucleotides read TGTGCCAGCAGCCAGGAGGTCCTTGCCGATGAGCAGTTCTTC. Translated: CASSQEVLADEQFF.

This chain joins TRBV18 and TRBJ2-1; 8 positions agree with TRBD2. This CDR3 has 15 amino acids. Germline-derived CDR1 and CDR2 are KGHSH and LQKENI. V was pared by 2 bases and J by 9 bases, with 9 bases of the junction left unmatched. CDR3 coding DNA: TGTGCCAGCTCACCAGAACTAGCGGTCCCCCTTGAGCAGTTCTTC. Amino acid sequence: CASSPELAVPLEQFF.

CDR3: CATSRTPNQPQHF. DNA for the CDR3: TGTGCCACCAGTCGGACGCCCAATCAGCCCCAGCATTTT. The chain carries TRBV24-1 and TRBJ1-5, with D unclear. Trimming cost V 6 bases and J 3 bases, with 8 bases left between them. Germline V gene data show CDR1 as KGHDR and CDR2 as SFDVKD. This CDR3 has 13 amino acids.

The chain combines TRBV6-1 with TRBJ1-5; D is ambiguous. The CDR3 runs to 15 residues. V was cut by 8 bases and J by 6 bases, with 20 bases left in between. The germline V gene has CDR1 MNHNS and CDR2 SASEGT. The CDR3 DNA reads as TGTGCCAGCGCCCCGAGGCCTCTCGGGAGTCAGCCCCAGCATTTT. This codes for CASAPRPLGSQPQHF.

As to this clonotype: With a much larger clone just one base away, this may be a read error. The chain carries TRBV5-6 and TRBJ2-1, with D unresolved. The J call could be wrong; TRBJ2-7 is a better fit for the DNA end. The CDR3 is made up of 14 amino acids. Per germline, CDR1 SGHDT and CDR2 YYEEEE. Written as DNA, the CDR3 is TGTGCCAGCAGCTTGGGCAGCCCGTACAATGAGCAGTACTTC. It specifies CASSLGSPYNEQYF.

This clonotype was seen a handful of times. The rearrangement uses TRBV4-1 and TRBJ2-1, with D unresolved. Trimming cost V 0 bases and J 9 bases, with 15 bases left between them. The length of the CDR3 is 15 residues. Germline V lookup: CDR1 MGHRA, CDR2 YSYEKL. Here the CDR3 DNA reads TGCGCCAGCAGCCAAGAACGCGGCGTCTTGGGTGAGCAGTTCTTC. Its translation: CASSQERGVLGEQFF.

This clonotype occurred many times. The chain joins TRBV7-8 to TRBJ2-7; 7 nucleotides match TRBD2. The CDR3 spans 17 residues. From germline, CDR1 is SGHVS and CDR2 FQNEAQ. Unmatched junction bases numbered 14, after V lost 2 bases and J lost 4 bases. The CDR3 bases are TGTGCCAGCAGCTTAAAGTCTAGCGGAAATATGAAGTACGAGCAGTACTTC. It codes for CASSLKSSGNMKYEQYF.

This clonotype was counted many times. The chain carries TRBV20-1 and TRBJ2-1, with 12 nucleotides matching TRBD1. Germline V CDR1 and CDR2: DFQATT, SNEGSKA (reference sequence). Germline trimming cut 5 bases from V and 8 bases from J; bases unmatched to any gene: 4. CDR3 length equals 13 residues. This CDR3 reads CSAPGQGAYEQFF. For the CDR3, the DNA is TGCAGTGCTCCGGGACAGGGGGCTTATGAGCAGTTCTTC.

To note about this clonotype: This CDR3 fails to terminate in the conserved phenylalanine or tryptophan, so it likely reflects a read error. The gene calls are TRBV27 and TRBJ2-1; perhaps TRBD1 as D (5 bases). Trimming cost V 3 bases and J 4 bases, with 13 bases left between them. The CDR3 runs 15 residues. Germline values: CDR1 MNHEY, CDR2 SMNVEV (reference sequence). CDR3 nucleotides: TGTGCCAGCAGTTTTAGGGCAGGGAATTACAATGAGCAGTTCATC. Amino acid sequence: CASSFRAGNYNEQFI.

There are many counts of this clonotype. This chain connects TRBV11-3 to TRBJ2-3; 8 bases are shared with TRBD2. Losses at the gene ends were 5 bases for V and 3 bases for J; bases not matched to a gene: 10. CDR1 is SGHNT, CDR2 YENEEA, per germline. CDR3 size: 16 residues. The CDR3 DNA reads as TGTGCCAGCAGCGAAGCCGGGACTAGTTTTACAGATACGCAGTATTTT. This sequence encodes CASSEAGTSFTDTQYF.

V usage is TRBV19 and J usage is TRBJ1-5; D is perhaps TRBD1 (6 bases). Germline loops: CDR1 LNHDA, CDR2 SQIVND (reference sequence). The CDR3 runs to 13 residues. Trimming removed 4 bases from V and 6 bases from J, with 10 bases in between. CDR3 sequence reads: CASSTGVTQPQHF. The CDR3 region has the DNA TGTGCCAGTAGTACAGGGGTGACTCAGCCCCAGCATTTT.

The gene calls are TRBV6-1 and TRBJ2-5; D is unclear. The CDR3 is made up of 17 amino acids. The germline CDR1 and CDR2 sequences are MNHNS and SASEGT. V was trimmed by 5 bases and J by 4 bases, leaving 23 bases between them. CDR3 DNA sequence: TGTGCCAGCAGTTATTTCCGGGCCCTACCTGAGAGAGAGACCCAGTACTTC. This translates into CASSYFRALPERETQYF.

This sequence joins TRBV4-1 and TRBJ2-7; perhaps TRBD2 as D (6 bases). The germline CDR1 and CDR2 sequences are MGHRA and YSYEKL. V lost 0 bases, J lost 2 bases, and 11 bases lay in between. The CDR3 extends over 15 amino acids. The CDR3 DNA is TGCGCCAGCAGCCAAGAGGCGGGAAATCCCTACGAGCAGTACTTC. This translates into CASSQEAGNPYEQYF.

This clonotype appeared many times. V is TRBV11-2 and J is TRBJ1-1; D is ambiguous. The CDR3 has 17 residues. Between the trimmed V and J ends, which lost 1 base and 0 bases, there was a span of 15 bases. Germline CDR1 reads SGHAT; CDR2 reads FQNNGV. This CDR3 reads CASSLVLTREVNTEAFF. DNA for the CDR3: TGTGCCAGCAGCTTAGTTCTGACGAGGGAGGTGAACACTGAAGCTTTCTTT. Using reference TRBV11-2 and TRBJ1-1 for the parts outside the CDR3, the full variable domain is EAGVAQSPRYKIIEKRQSVAFWCNPISGHATLYWYQQILGQGPKLLIQFQNNGVVDDSQLPKDRFSAERLKGVDSTLKIQPAKLEDSAVYLCASSLVLTREVNTEAFFGQGTRLTVV.

This clonotype was recorded many times. The CDR3 spells CASRPSGFNNQPQHF. CDR3 coding DNA: TGTGCCAGCAGACCTTCCGGATTTAACAATCAGCCCCAGCATTTT. The J gene is TRBJ1-5, the V gene TRBV28; the D is unclear. The germline CDR1 and CDR2 sequences are MDHEN and SYDVKM. Trimming cost V 6 bases and J 3 bases, with 15 bases left between them. The CDR3 is 15 residues long.

This clonotype was recorded many times. J is TRBJ2-5 and V is TRBV20-1; 7 bases align to TRBD2. The CDR3 has 15 amino acids. Per the germline V gene, CDR1 is DFQATT and CDR2 is SNEGSKA (reference sequence). V lost 1 base to trimming and J lost 0 bases; unmatched junction nucleotides: 5. CDR3 sequence (DNA): TGCAGTGCTAGAGGGACTAGAGGAAACCAAGAGACCCAGTACTTC. As protein: CSARGTRGNQETQYF.

Ten or more counts support this clonotype. The J gene is TRBJ1-5, the V gene TRBV2, with a possible D match to TRBD1 (5 bases). V lost 4 bases and J 0 bases, leaving 10 bases between the germline ends. The CDR3 is 15 amino acids. The germline gives CDR1 SNHLY, CDR2 FYNNEI. Here the CDR3 reads CASSVGQGSNQPQHF. The CDR3, as DNA: TGTGCCAGCAGTGTCGGCCAGGGTAGCAATCAGCCCCAGCATTTT.

The J gene is TRBJ2-1, the V gene TRBV19, with D hard to call. The CDR3 extends over 14 amino acids. Germline V gene data show CDR1 as LNHDA and CDR2 as SQIVND (reference sequence). Trimming took 5 bases from V and 4 from J, leaving 12 bases between them. Here the CDR3 DNA reads TGTGCCAGTAGTGCCCCCGCAGTTTACAATGAGCAGTTCTTC. The encoded protein is CASSAPAVYNEQFF. Supplemented by reference TRBV19 and TRBJ2-1, the full variable domain reads DGGITQSPKYLFRKEGQNVTLSCEQNLNHDAMYWYRQDPGQGLRLIYYSQIVNDFQKGDIAEGYSVSREKKESFPLTVTSAQKNPTAFYLCASSAPAVYNEQFFGPGTRLTVL.

There are a few counts of this clonotype. This chain uses TRBV6-2 or TRBV6-3 with TRBJ2-7, with 8 positions matching TRBD2. V dropped 4 bases and J dropped 7; count of bases not matched to a gene: 15. Germline values: CDR1 MNHEY, CDR2 SVGEGT. The CDR3 extends over 16 amino acids. CDR3 sequence (DNA): TGTGCCAGCAGTTCCGAAAGACGGGAGGGCCATTGGGAGCAGTACTTC. It translates to CASSSERREGHWEQYF.

This clonotype was seen repeatedly, ten times or more. This chain connects TRBV3-1 to TRBJ1-5; the D is unclear. CDR1 is LGHDT and CDR2 is YNNKEL in the germline V gene (reference sequence). CDR3 length: 16 residues. V was cut by 4 bases and J by 4 bases, with 17 bases left in between. In DNA form, the CDR3 reads TGTGCCAGCAGCCGCAGTCCCCCTGGCGGTAATCAGCCCCAGCATTTT. Its protein is CASSRSPPGGNQPQHF.

This chain joins TRBV20-1 and TRBJ1-1; no definite D call. The CDR3 is 13 amino acids. V was trimmed by 4 bases and J by 0 bases, leaving 9 bases between them. Germline assignment: CDR1 DFQATT and CDR2 SNEGSKA (reference sequence). CDR3 loop: CSAKFFLNTEAFF. The CDR3 DNA reads as TGCAGTGCTAAGTTCTTTCTGAACACTGAAGCTTTCTTT.